These 22 T cell receptor delta chains were sequenced from one sample in a study of gamma delta lymphoproliferative disorders and STAT genes. PBMCs from patients and controls supplied the genomic DNA for sequencing. TCRdb called clones anew from the multiplex PCR reads with CATT. This table has around 4,200 delta-chain clones, around 1% appearing once. Specimen: blood. These receptors were obtained from a human donor in good health.

Within the sample, this clone is medium-sized. The same CDR3 is also encoded by other DNA sequences in this sample. CDR3 sequence reads: CACDTVSLPFTGVVSAQLFF. The CDR3 DNA follows: TGTGCCTGTGACACCGTGTCCCTACCTTTTACTGGGGTGGTTTCAGCACAACTCTTCTTT. V usage is TRDV2 and J usage is TRDJ2; 7 bases agree with TRDD3. This CDR3 has 20 amino acids. The germline V gene has CDR1 GEAIGNYY and CDR2 EKD. V lost 0 bases, J lost 6 bases, and 21 bases stayed unmatched.

This clone came up a few times. The CDR3 is CALGEGGYDPGGYEENTDKLIF. CDR3 DNA: TGTGCTCTTGGGGAAGGGGGATATGACCCTGGGGGATACGAAGAGAACACCGATAAACTCATCTTT. The chain is built from TRDV1 and TRDJ1; 12 bases fit TRDD3. This CDR3 is 22 amino acids long. In germline, CDR1 is TSWWSYY, CDR2 QGS. Losses at the gene ends were 2 bases for V and 0 bases for J; bases not matched to a gene: 19.

This clone has just a few counts. This likely traces to a read error, being one base from a far larger clone. Other DNA sequences of this sample code for an identical CDR3. V and J are TRDV2 and TRDJ1; 9 bases fit TRDD3. Per the germline V gene, CDR1 is GEAIGNYY and CDR2 is EKD. The CDR3 spans 20 residues. CDR3 in DNA: TGTGCCTGTGACACCCTCATACTGGGGGACCCAACGACGTACACTGATAAACTCATCTTT. Its protein product is CACDTLILGDPTTYTDKLIF.

This clone was observed a few times. The chain combines TRDV2 with TRDJ1; the match to TRDD3 covers 9 bases. J lost 3 bases, V lost 3 bases, and 10 bases had no gene match. The CDR3 has 16 residues. The germline V gene encodes CDR1 GEAIGNYY and CDR2 EKD. The chain's CDR3 is CACDPGGFVRADKLIF. The CDR3 DNA reads TGTGCCTGTGACCCTGGGGGATTCGTGAGGGCCGATAAACTCATCTTT.

With respect to this clone: A far larger clone is only one base removed, so a read error is likely. The chain employs TRDV2 and TRDJ1, with TRDD3 matching 10 bases. This CDR3 contains 20 residues. Germline lookup yields CDR1 GEAIGNYY and CDR2 EKD. CDR3 nucleotide sequence: TGTGCCCGTGACACTCTTCTGAAGTCGGGGGATACGGAGCGTGGCGATAAACTCATCTTT. Amino acids: CARDTLLKSGDTERGDKLIF.

This clone was counted only a few times. This sequence is one base from a far larger clone and is likely a read error. At the DNA level, this CDR3 is encoded by other sequences in the same sample as well. The CDR3 is CACVFLGDTDKLIF. The DNA for the CDR3 is TGTGCCTGCGTCTTCCTGGGTGACACCGATAAACTCATCTTT. The chain uses TRDV2 and TRDJ1; tentatively, D is TRDD2 (6 bases). Trimming took off 7 bases at V and 0 bases at J, with 14 bases between the two ends. Per the germline V gene, CDR1 is GEAIGNYY and CDR2 is EKD. The length of the CDR3 is 14 residues.

Remarks on this clone: The likely explanation is a read error, given a far larger clone one base away. This sample includes further DNA sequences coding for the same CDR3. The J gene is TRDJ1, the V gene TRDV2, with 11 bases identical to TRDD3. Germline CDR1 is GEAIGNYY and CDR2 is EKD. The CDR3 totals 17 residues. Here the CDR3 DNA reads TGTGCCTGCTGGGGGATACCCCCGTCCCCGTACACTGATAAACTCATCTTT. This translates into CACWGIPPSPYTDKLIF.

This clone showed up just a few times. TCRdb has a much larger clone's protein, which differs at residue 13 from the translation of this DNA, likely because of a read error; what is shown is the protein translated from the DNA. The chain is built from TRDV2 and TRDJ1; D is perhaps TRDD3 (6 bases). Germline loops: CDR1 GEAIGNYY, CDR2 EKD. The CDR3 length is 15 residues. Written as DNA, the CDR3 is TGTGCCTGTGACACCGATCTGGGGTACACCGATAAATTCATCTTT. This encodes CACDTDLGYTDKFIF.

This clone was seen a handful of times. This sequence is one base from a far larger clone and is likely a read error. The chain links TRDV2 to TRDJ1; 11 bases match TRDD3. CDR3 size: 20 residues. The V gene end was trimmed by 3 bases and the J gene end by 0 bases; junction bases not matched to a gene: 17. The germline CDR1 and CDR2 sequences are GEAIGNYY and EKD. The CDR3 region has the DNA TGTGCCTGTGACCCGCTCATTGGGGGATACGCCGAACAGTACACCGATAAACTCATCTTT. Translating gives CACDPLIGGYAEQYTDKLIF.

There are a few counts of this clone. A much larger clone differs from this one at a single base, so this may be a read error. The same CDR3 can be traced to other DNA sequences in this sample. The chain couples TRDV1 to TRDJ1; 7 bases match TRDD3. The V gene's germline CDR1 is TSWWSYY and CDR2 QGS. CDR3 length equals 19 residues. The CDR3 region has the DNA TGTGCCCTTGGGGGCCTTCAATTCTTCTGGGGGTCGTACACCGATAAACTCATCTTT. Amino acid sequence: CALGGLQFFWGSYTDKLIF.

In this sample, this clone turned up a few times. A far larger clone is one nucleotide away, so this likely arose from a read error. This sample includes further DNA sequences coding for the same CDR3. This chain connects TRDV2 to TRDJ1, with TRDD3 matching 9 bases. The CDR3 contains 19 residues. Germline CDR1 is GEAIGNYY and CDR2 is EKD. The CDR3 loop is CACDTVRFGGIQLADKLIF. DNA of the CDR3: TGTGCCTGTGACACCGTTAGGTTTGGGGGGATACAACTGGCCGATAAACTCATCTTC.

This clone was detected a few times. The mismatch at residue 15 between this DNA's translation and the TCRdb protein of a much larger clone likely reflects a read error; the protein shown is translated from the DNA. V and J are TRDV2 and TRDJ1; TRDD3 matches 8 bases. The CDR3 covers 17 residues. Per the germline V gene, CDR1 is GEAIGNYY and CDR2 is EKD. CDR3 nucleotide sequence: TGTGCCTGTGACGAGGTACTGGGGGGACCTAACACCGATAAACCCATCTTT. Translation gives CACDEVLGGPNTDKPIF.

On this clone itself: The likely explanation is a read error, given a far larger clone one base away. Other DNA sequences of this sample code for an identical CDR3. V and J are TRDV2 and TRDJ1; 12 nucleotides line up with TRDD3. CDR3 length: 16 amino acids. With 3 bases clipped from V and 2 bases from J, the junction kept 6 bases outside the gene matches. The germline gives CDR1 GEAIGNYY, CDR2 EKD. The CDR3 is CACDSLGDTGTDKLIF. DNA for the CDR3: TGTGCCTGTGACTCGCTGGGGGATACGGGGACCGATAAACTCATCTTT.

In this sample, this clone is medium-sized. Other DNA sequences within the sample encode an identical CDR3. The V call is TRDV2, the J call TRDJ1, with 13 positions matching TRDD3. CDR1 and CDR2 (germline): GEAIGNYY, EKD. After removal of 3 bases from V and 2 bases from J, the junction contained 11 bases not matched to a gene. The CDR3 is made up of 18 amino acids. The chain's CDR3 is CACDATGGYGSKTDKLIF. The CDR3 DNA follows: TGTGCCTGTGACGCAACTGGGGGATACGGCAGTAAGACCGATAAACTCATCTTT.

This clone appeared a few times. A far larger clone is just one base off, so this is likely a read error. The sample contains more than one DNA sequence encoding this CDR3. The chain recombines TRDV1 with TRDJ1, with 8 nucleotides matching TRDD3. CDR1 is TSWWSYY, CDR2 QGS, per germline. Trimming cost V 3 bases and J 0 bases; bases outside gene matches: 30. The CDR3 totals 24 residues. CDR3 amino acids: CALGEPPTPLLGVTLGMYTDKLIF. CDR3 DNA: TGTGCTCTTGGGGAGCCGCCTACGCCCCTACTGGGGGTCACACTAGGCATGTACACCGATAAACTCATCTTT.

Concerning this clone itself: The protein that TCRdb holds for this DNA derives from a much larger clone and differs from the translated DNA at residue 17, which likely indicates a read error; the protein shown here is translated from the DNA. The chain recombines TRDV2 with TRDJ1; 8 bases are a match to TRDD3. CDR3 length: 18 residues. From germline, CDR1 is GEAIGNYY and CDR2 EKD. CDR3 sequence reads: CACDQVKSGGPYTDKLTF. DNA of the CDR3: TGTGCCTGTGACCAGGTGAAGTCTGGGGGACCCTACACCGATAAACTCACCTTT.

This clone showed up just a few times. A single base is all that separates this from a far larger clone, so a read error is likely. This same CDR3 is encoded by further DNA sequences in the sample. This chain joins TRDV2 and TRDJ1, with 8 bases aligning to TRDD3. CDR1 is GEAIGNYY and CDR2 is EKD in the germline V gene. The CDR3 consists of 16 residues. CDR3 residues: CACDTMGGISTDKLIF. As DNA, the CDR3 is TGCGCCTGTGACACGATGGGGGGGATATCCACCGATAAACTCATCTTT.

This clone was counted a few times. Its ends do not fully match the called genes, so a read error is possible. V is TRDV2 and J is TRDJ3, with 12 bases that match TRDD3. Germline loops: CDR1 GEAIGNYY, CDR2 EKD. The CDR3 sequence is 20 residues long. This CDR3 reads CACDTVAGGYASWDARQMFF. The CDR3 nucleotides are TGTGCCTGTGACACCGTGGCTGGGGGATACGCGTCCTGGGACGCCCGACAGATGTTTTTC.

In its sample, this clone was seen a few times. This is likely an artifact of a read error, given a far larger clone one base away. Other DNA sequences within the sample encode an identical CDR3. The chain joins TRDV2 to TRDJ1, with 7 bases lining up with TRDD3. Germline-derived CDR1 and CDR2 are GEAIGNYY and EKD. This CDR3 comprises 19 residues. CDR3 DNA sequence: TGTGCCTGTGACACCGTCTCGGCTGGGGATATTCCGTACACCGATAAACTTATCTTT. Protein: CACDTVSAGDIPYTDKLIF.

In its sample, this clone ranks as hyperexpanded. Other DNA sequences from this sample encode an identical CDR3 as well. This rearrangement joins TRDV3 to TRDJ1; 8 nucleotides match TRDD3. J was trimmed by 0 bases and V by 1 base; bases with no gene match: 1. CDR1 and CDR2 from the germline V gene are TVYSNPD and GDNSRS (reference sequence). The CDR3 is made up of 13 amino acids. CDR3 residues: CAFIGGYTDKLIF. CDR3 bases: TGTGCCTTTATTGGGGGATACACCGATAAACTCATCTTT.

Note on this clone: This likely traces to a read error, being one base from a far larger clone. The same CDR3 arises from other DNA sequences in this sample as well. The CDR3 region is CACDSLNLGTDKLIF. The CDR3 DNA reads as TGTGCCTGTGACTCTCTGAATTTGGGCACCGATAAACTTATCTTT. The J gene is TRDJ1, the V gene TRDV2; D gene unclear. Germline assignment: CDR1 GEAIGNYY and CDR2 EKD. This CDR3 has 15 residues.

This clone showed up just a few times. TCRdb pairs this DNA with a much larger clone's protein that differs at residue 13, likely a read error; the protein shown was translated from the DNA. The V and J genes are TRAV38-2/DV8 and TRDJ1, with a tentative D call TRDD3 (8 bases). From germline, CDR1 is TSESDYY and CDR2 QEAYKQQN. V was cut by 7 bases and J by 1 base, with 29 bases left in between. There are 19 residues in the CDR3. As DNA, the CDR3 is TGTGCTTATTTTTCCTACGCAGTTGGGGGATTTGGGTGCACCGATAAACTCATCTTT. The encoded protein is CAYFSYAVGGFGCTDKLIF.